The present T cell receptor beta chain was sequenced within a study of identical twins. General study points: Conclusions relied on cross-sectional statistical analysis, not following the same donors. Surplus twin overlap in beta out-of-frame sequences was less pronounced. Partial confounding of zero-insertion analyses by invariant MAIT and iNKT cells was possible.

Unique molecular identifiers were present on the cDNA, which also gained a universal primer site by template switching. TCRdb re-called the 5' RACE reads through MiXCR, storing one row per CDR3 protein. The sample includes fewer than 350,000 distinct CDR3 sequences, approximately 8.5% of them seen just once. A word on this clonotype: Its antigen is as yet unknown.

These data are also associated with another study on yellow fever vaccine responses in identical twins.

The sample was memory (CD45RO+) T cells sorted from blood. The clonotype comes from a woman under 30 in good health.

The chain's CDR3 is CASSQDRGLAVTYHTDTQYF. The CDR3 DNA reads as TGTGCCAGCAGCCAAGATCGGGGACTAGCGGTAACATACCACACAGATACGCAGTATTTT. V gene TRBV3-1 combines with J gene TRBJ2-3; 11 nucleotides agree with TRBD2. The CDR3 has 20 residues. V was pared by 0 bases and J by 2 bases, with 13 bases of the junction left unmatched. Germline V gene data show CDR1 as LGHDT and CDR2 as YNNKEL (reference sequence).